Listed below are T cell receptor beta chains from one sample, sequenced in a study of cytomegalovirus exposure and HLA in healthy donors. Produced via immunoSEQ multiplex PCR; TCRdb's table is partial and in-frame only. Among fewer than 200,000 clones listed, about 80% were seen once. The specimen was PBMCs. Receptor source: a man aged 25-45 years in good health and CMV-seronegative. Each CDR3 is given with its conserved first and last residue. A D gene is named only where the DNA matches it firmly. Not every row has a clone size; where given, it reads once, few, many or a size class.

v_call	clone_size	d_call	j_call	cdr3_aa	cdr3_nt
TRBV27	NA	NA	TRBJ2-6	CASSETGLKPVQTGANALTF	TGTGCCAGCTCCGAGACAGGTTTGAAGCCTGTGCAAACTGGGGCCAACGCCCTGACTTTC
TRBV30	NA	NA	TRBJ1-2	CAWNHRRDSSDGYTF	TGTGCCTGGAACCACCGCCGAGACAGCAGCGATGGCTACACCTTC
TRBV13	NA	NA	TRBJ2-7	CASSSGPLGGYEQYF	TGTGCCAGCAGCTCCGGACCCTTAGGCGGGTACGAGCAGTACTTC
TRBV2	NA	TRBD2	TRBJ2-7	CASKGTSPSYEQYF	TGTGCCAGCAAGGGGACTAGTCCCTCCTACGAGCAGTACTTC
TRBV25-1	NA	NA	TRBJ1-4	CASSEQGTTNEKLFF	TGTGCCAGCAGTGAACAGGGTACAACTAATGAAAAACTGTTTTTT
TRBV5-1	NA	NA	TRBJ2-3	CASSFTSRGTDTQYF	TGCGCCAGCAGCTTCACTAGCCGGGGCACAGATACGCAGTATTTT
TRBV5-1	NA	NA	TRBJ2-7	CASSLTGSYEQYF	TGCGCCAGCAGCTTGACAGGGTCCTACGAGCAGTACTTC
TRBV2	NA	TRBD2	TRBJ2-3	CARGTGGAGVSGTDTQYF	TGTGCCAGAGGGACCGGGGGGGCCGGTGTCAGTGGCACAGATACGCAGTATTTT
TRBV28	few	TRBD2	TRBJ2-1	CASSLGLAGGRGEQFF	TGTGCCAGCAGTCTCGGACTAGCGGGGGGGCGGGGTGAGCAGTTCTTC
TRBV15	NA	TRBD1	TRBJ1-2	CATGTGGGYGYTF	TGTGCCACTGGGACAGGGGGCGGCTATGGCTACACCTTC
TRBV11-3	NA	TRBD1	TRBJ2-2	CASSYNPLLRTGQNTGELFF	TGTGCCAGCAGCTACAACCCGTTGTTGCGGACAGGACAGAACACCGGGGAGCTGTTTTTT
TRBV7-9	NA	NA	TRBJ2-7	CASSPKLRISYEQYF	TGTGCCAGCAGCCCGAAGCTCCGTATCTCCTACGAGCAGTACTTC
TRBV28	few	NA	TRBJ1-1	CASSLFGGTEAFF	TGTGCCAGCAGTTTATTCGGGGGGACTGAAGCTTTCTTT
TRBV10-3	NA	TRBD1	TRBJ1-5	CAISRGSGTGVGQPQHF	TGTGCCATCAGTCGCGGTTCCGGGACAGGGGTTGGTCAGCCCCAGCATTTT
TRBV6-1	once	TRBD1	TRBJ1-1	CASLIGGGKTEAFF	TGTGCCAGCTTAATAGGAGGGGGCAAAACTGAAGCTTTCTTT
TRBV25-1	NA	TRBD2	TRBJ2-7	CASSGGGFGDYEQYF	TGTGCCAGCAGTGGGGGGGGATTTGGGGACTACGAGCAGTACTTC
TRBV30	once	TRBD2	TRBJ2-1	CAWSLSGGEGEQFF	TGTGCCTGGAGTCTAAGCGGGGGCGAAGGTGAGCAGTTCTTC
TRBV5-4	NA	NA	TRBJ2-7	CASSLGAGETYEQYF	TGTGCCAGCAGCTTGGGAGCAGGGGAAACCTACGAGCAGTACTTC
TRBV7-2	NA	TRBD1	TRBJ1-5	CASSLAGTDNQPQHF	TGTGCCAGCAGCTTAGCTGGGACAGACAATCAGCCCCAGCATTTT
TRBV7-9	NA	TRBD1	TRBJ2-7	CASSPRDRSYEQYF	TGTGCCAGCAGCCCTCGGGACAGATCCTACGAGCAGTACTTC
TRBV27	NA	NA	TRBJ2-5	CASSQEIAVQETQYF	TGTGCCAGCAGTCAGGAAATAGCGGTTCAAGAGACCCAGTACTTC
TRBV2	few	NA	TRBJ1-6	CASRESNSPLHF	TGTGCCAGCAGGGAGAGTAATTCACCCCTCCACTTT
TRBV7-9	NA	NA	TRBJ2-2	CASSLKAGTGNTGELFF	TGTGCCAGCAGCTTAAAGGCGGGGACGGGGAACACCGGGGAGCTGTTTTTT
TRBV27	NA	NA	TRBJ1-2	CASRTGVGVTPTSYGYTF	TGTGCCAGCAGGACTGGGGTCGGGGTGACCCCGACTAGCTATGGCTACACCTTC
TRBV27	NA	NA	TRBJ2-7	CASGGWGEQYF	TGTGCCAGCGGCGGGTGGGGCGAGCAGTACTTC
TRBV5-6	once	NA	TRBJ1-1	CASSLGAMNTEAFF	TGTGCCAGCAGCTTGGGAGCTATGAACACTGAAGCTTTCTTT
TRBV28	NA	NA	TRBJ2-7	CASSLLLTTYEQYF	TGTGCCAGCAGTTTACTACTAACAACCTACGAGCAGTACTTC
TRBV27	NA	NA	TRBJ1-4	CASSRPTGRGEKLFF	TGTGCCAGCAGTCGACCCACAGGGAGGGGGGAAAAACTGTTTTTT
TRBV28	NA	NA	TRBJ2-2	CASSHGELFF	TGTGCCAGCAGCCACGGGGAGCTGTTTTTT
TRBV28	NA	NA	TRBJ1-1	CASSVRRTEAFF	TGTGCCAGCAGTGTGCGTCGCACTGAAGCTTTCTTT
TRBV28	NA	NA	TRBJ1-2	CASSTPTGKANYGYTF	TGTGCCAGCAGCACCCCGACAGGCAAAGCTAACTATGGCTACACCTTC
TRBV6-5	NA	TRBD1	TRBJ1-1	CASSLGQSVGTEAFF	TGTGCCAGCAGCCTGGGACAGTCAGTTGGCACTGAAGCTTTCTTT
TRBV29-1	once	TRBD1	TRBJ1-2	CSALQGAGGYTF	TGCAGCGCTTTACAGGGGGCAGGGGGCTACACCTTC
TRBV9	NA	NA	TRBJ2-3	CASSPSGGQADTQYF	TGTGCCAGCAGCCCTTCGGGGGGCCAGGCAGATACGCAGTATTTT
TRBV6-6	once	TRBD1	TRBJ1-5	CASNRGGSNQPQHF	TGTGCCAGTAACAGGGGAGGAAGCAATCAGCCCCAGCATTTT
TRBV29-1	NA	NA	TRBJ2-7	CSVSFRVTYEQYF	TGCAGCGTCTCCTTCAGGGTTACCTACGAGCAGTACTTC
TRBV5-1	NA	NA	TRBJ2-2	CASSLRGGTNTGELFF	TGCGCCAGCAGCTTGCGGGGAGGGACAAACACCGGGGAGCTGTTTTTT
TRBV4-3	NA	TRBD1	TRBJ2-2	CASSQGTGQSYTGEPFF	TGCGCCAGCAGCCAAGGGACGGGACAGTCCTACACCGGGGAGCCGTTTTTT
TRBV27	once	TRBD1	TRBJ2-6	CASRPGTGSSGANVLTF	TGTGCCAGCAGGCCGGGGACAGGTAGTTCTGGGGCCAACGTCCTGACTTTC
TRBV27	NA	TRBD2	TRBJ2-3	CASRHSGSPREDTQYF	TGTGCCAGCAGACATAGCGGGAGCCCTAGGGAAGATACGCAGTATTTT
TRBV28	NA	TRBD1	TRBJ1-1	CASSYRPGTGPTEAFF	TGTGCCAGCAGTTATAGACCCGGGACAGGGCCCACTGAAGCTTTCTTT
TRBV7-2	NA	NA	TRBJ2-2	CASNHGLEPGSCFF	NA
TRBV6-5	NA	NA	TRBJ1-1	CASRGLNTEAFF	TGTGCCAGCAGGGGCTTGAACACTGAAGCTTTCTTT
TRBV28	NA	NA	TRBJ2-4	CASSLTGILKNIQYF	TGTGCCAGCAGTTTAACGGGGATCCTAAAAAACATTCAGTACTTC
TRBV28	NA	NA	TRBJ1-6	CASSPSGWGALHF	TGTGCCAGCAGTCCGTCGGGGTGGGGGGCCCTCCACTTT
TRBV27	NA	TRBD2	TRBJ2-1	CASSAVSGRAWNEQFF	TGTGCCAGCTCAGCTGTTAGCGGGAGGGCCTGGAATGAGCAGTTCTTC
TRBV10-3	NA	TRBD1	TRBJ1-2	CAINGDSAYGYTF	TGTGCCATCAACGGGGACAGCGCCTATGGCTACACCTTC
TRBV6-5	NA	NA	TRBJ2-7	CASMGQISYEQYF	TGTGCCAGCATGGGGCAGATCTCCTACGAGCAGTACTTC
TRBV10-3	NA	TRBD2	TRBJ2-7	CAITSGGESYEQYF	TGTGCCATCACCTCCGGGGGGGAATCCTACGAGCAGTACTTC